These 9 T cell receptor beta chains were sequenced from one sample in a study of identical twins. TCRdb independently ran MiXCR on the 5' RACE reads; one entry per CDR3 protein. This table holds approximately 630,000 distinct CDR3 sequences, less than 9% found once. These sequences were also reported in another study, on yellow fever vaccine responses in identical twins.

Sequenced input: PBMCs. The receptors derive from a woman aged 18 to 35 in good health.

This clonotype was seen at least ten times. The V and J genes are TRBV4-1 and TRBJ2-3, with D unclear. Germline V gene sequence: CDR1 MGHRA, CDR2 YSYEKL. The CDR3 loop spans 13 amino acids. Trimming left V 5 bases short and J 6 bases short, with 12 bases between. The CDR3 reads CASSETRPDTQYF. The CDR3 DNA sequence: TGCGCCAGCAGCGAGACCAGGCCGGATACGCAGTATTTT.

This clonotype showed up just a few times. The chain is built from TRBV28 and TRBJ1-4, with TRBD1 matching 10 bases. The trim removed 6 bases at V and 2 bases at J, leaving 3 bases unmatched. The CDR3 has 15 amino acids. Per the germline V gene, CDR1 is MDHEN and CDR2 is SYDVKM. The CDR3 DNA sequence: TGTGCCAGCAGAGACAGGGGGCGGACTAATGAAAAACTGTTTTTT. Protein sequence: CASRDRGRTNEKLFF.

This clonotype has just a few counts. The J gene is TRBJ2-3, the V gene TRBV4-1, with a possible D match to TRBD1 (6 bases). CDR1 and CDR2 from the germline V gene are MGHRA and YSYEKL. This CDR3 comprises 15 residues. V was clipped by 1 base and J by 3 bases, with 11 bases between them. The CDR3 is CASSQGLGGTDTQYF. CDR3 nucleotide sequence: TGCGCCAGCAGCCAAGGCTTAGGGGGTACAGATACGCAGTATTTT.

This clonotype came up a few times. The chain recombines TRBV6-5 with TRBJ2-3; 12 bases fit TRBD1. After removal of 4 bases from V and 0 bases from J, the junction contained 11 bases not matched to a gene. From germline, CDR1 is MNHEY and CDR2 SVGAGI. CDR3 length equals 19 residues. CDR3 residues: CASSSPVGGQGASTDTQYF. The CDR3 DNA reads as TGTGCCAGCAGTTCTCCGGTAGGGGGACAGGGGGCAAGCACAGATACGCAGTATTTT.

This clonotype was detected a few times. This chain joins TRBV12-5 and TRBJ2-5; 9 bases agree with TRBD2. This CDR3 region has 19 residues. Germline-derived CDR1 and CDR2 are LGHNT and FRNRAP. Trimming took 6 bases from V and 4 from J; bases not matched to a gene: 21. DNA of the CDR3: TGTGCTAGTGGCCCCTCCTCGATACCCGGGACTAGCTGTAGAGAGACCCAGTACTTC. The encoded protein is CASGPSSIPGTSCRETQYF.

This clonotype was seen more than once but under ten times. The J gene is TRBJ2-7, the V gene TRBV12-3 or TRBV12-4; a weak D match, TRBD1 (5 bases). CDR3 length: 15 residues. V was trimmed by 6 bases and J by 2 bases, leaving 17 bases between them. CDR3 sequence: CASRIGHRLTYEQYV. CDR3 DNA sequence: TGTGCCAGCAGAATAGGACACCGGCTGACCTACGAGCAGTACGTC.

The sample holds many counts of this clonotype. The chain joins TRBV20-1 to TRBJ2-5, with TRBD2 matching over 8 bases. V gave up 5 bases and J gave up 3 bases; unmatched junction bases: 5. Germline values: CDR1 DFQATT, CDR2 SNEGSKA (reference sequence). The CDR3 covers 13 residues. The CDR3, as DNA: TGCAGTGCTCTTCCGACTAGCGAAGAGACCCAGTACTTC. The encoded protein is CSALPTSEETQYF.

This clonotype turned up a few times. The chain links TRBV4-1 to TRBJ2-7; no definite D call. V shed 2 bases and J shed 3 bases, with 5 bases lying between them. Germline lookup yields CDR1 MGHRA and CDR2 YSYEKL. The CDR3 consists of 12 residues. CDR3 residues: CASSQPNYEQYF. The CDR3 DNA follows: TGCGCCAGCAGCCAACCCAACTACGAGCAGTACTTC.

The chain recombines TRBV15 with TRBJ2-4; a possible D gene is TRBD2 (6 bases). Trimming took 3 bases from V and 9 from J, leaving 18 bases between them. Per the germline V gene, CDR1 is LNHNV and CDR2 is YYDKDF (reference sequence). The CDR3 consists of 15 residues. The CDR3 DNA reads as TGTGCCACCAGCAGGGGCGGGGCAGGAGACTTCATTCAGTACTTC. Protein sequence: CATSRGGAGDFIQYF.